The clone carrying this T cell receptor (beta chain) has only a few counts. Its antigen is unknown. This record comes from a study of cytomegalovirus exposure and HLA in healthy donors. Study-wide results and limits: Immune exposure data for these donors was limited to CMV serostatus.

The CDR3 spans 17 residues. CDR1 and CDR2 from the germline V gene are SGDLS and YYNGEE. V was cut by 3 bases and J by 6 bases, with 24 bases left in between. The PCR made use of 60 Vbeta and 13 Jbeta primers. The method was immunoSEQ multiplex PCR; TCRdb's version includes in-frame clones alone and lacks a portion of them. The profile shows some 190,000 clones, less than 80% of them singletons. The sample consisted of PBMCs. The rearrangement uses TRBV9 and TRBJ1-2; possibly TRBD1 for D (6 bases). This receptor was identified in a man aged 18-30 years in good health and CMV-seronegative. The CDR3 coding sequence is TGTGCCAGCAGCGAAGCGGGGGGAGGCAGGGGATGGCATGGCTACACCTTC. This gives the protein CASSEAGGGRGWHGYTF.